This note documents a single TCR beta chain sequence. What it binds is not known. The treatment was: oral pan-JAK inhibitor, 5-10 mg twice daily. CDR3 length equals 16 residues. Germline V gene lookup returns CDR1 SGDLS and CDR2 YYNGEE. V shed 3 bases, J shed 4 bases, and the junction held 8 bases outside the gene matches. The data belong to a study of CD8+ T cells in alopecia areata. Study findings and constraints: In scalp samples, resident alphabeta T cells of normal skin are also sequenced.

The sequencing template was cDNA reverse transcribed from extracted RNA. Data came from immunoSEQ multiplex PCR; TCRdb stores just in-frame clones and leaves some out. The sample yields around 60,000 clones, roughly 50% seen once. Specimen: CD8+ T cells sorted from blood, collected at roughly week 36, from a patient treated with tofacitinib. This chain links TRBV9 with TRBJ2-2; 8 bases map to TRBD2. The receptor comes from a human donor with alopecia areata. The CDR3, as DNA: TGTGCCAGCAGCGCCGCAGCGGGAGCGGTCACCGGGGAGCTGTTTTTT. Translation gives CASSAAAGAVTGELFF.